This T cell receptor (beta chain) comes out of a study of tumor and adjacent non-tumor tissue in lung cancer. The wider study: The patients, approximately nine men and roughly 5 women, were 31 to 76 with stage I to III disease. Whole-study findings and limits: Tumor tissue had significantly higher TCR diversity than normal lung.

Notes on this clonotype: Its antigen is undetermined. One junction end does not reproduce the germline sequence, and a read error may be involved.

The template was RNA from unsorted bulk tissue. Between August and November 2014, newly diagnosed, chemotherapy-naive lung cancer patients underwent thoracic surgery in China. Three rounds of nested PCR, following a modified ARM-PCR protocol, produced the TCRbeta library. TCRdb independently ran MiXCR on the multiplex PCR reads; one entry per CDR3 protein. The data show approximately 75,000 distinct CDR3 sequences, with about three quarters seen just once and around 12% held by the top ten. Sequencing was performed on lung tumor tissue. The source of this sequence is a woman in her forties or fifties with non-small cell lung cancer.

CDR3 DNA sequence: TGTGCCAGCAGCTTGGGCGGGAGTACCATCGAGCAGTATTTC. Its translation is CASSLGGSTIEQYF. This sequence joins TRBV11-2 and TRBJ2-7; 7 nucleotides agree with TRBD2. The germline V gene encodes CDR1 SGHAT and CDR2 FQNNGV. CDR3 length: 14 amino acids.